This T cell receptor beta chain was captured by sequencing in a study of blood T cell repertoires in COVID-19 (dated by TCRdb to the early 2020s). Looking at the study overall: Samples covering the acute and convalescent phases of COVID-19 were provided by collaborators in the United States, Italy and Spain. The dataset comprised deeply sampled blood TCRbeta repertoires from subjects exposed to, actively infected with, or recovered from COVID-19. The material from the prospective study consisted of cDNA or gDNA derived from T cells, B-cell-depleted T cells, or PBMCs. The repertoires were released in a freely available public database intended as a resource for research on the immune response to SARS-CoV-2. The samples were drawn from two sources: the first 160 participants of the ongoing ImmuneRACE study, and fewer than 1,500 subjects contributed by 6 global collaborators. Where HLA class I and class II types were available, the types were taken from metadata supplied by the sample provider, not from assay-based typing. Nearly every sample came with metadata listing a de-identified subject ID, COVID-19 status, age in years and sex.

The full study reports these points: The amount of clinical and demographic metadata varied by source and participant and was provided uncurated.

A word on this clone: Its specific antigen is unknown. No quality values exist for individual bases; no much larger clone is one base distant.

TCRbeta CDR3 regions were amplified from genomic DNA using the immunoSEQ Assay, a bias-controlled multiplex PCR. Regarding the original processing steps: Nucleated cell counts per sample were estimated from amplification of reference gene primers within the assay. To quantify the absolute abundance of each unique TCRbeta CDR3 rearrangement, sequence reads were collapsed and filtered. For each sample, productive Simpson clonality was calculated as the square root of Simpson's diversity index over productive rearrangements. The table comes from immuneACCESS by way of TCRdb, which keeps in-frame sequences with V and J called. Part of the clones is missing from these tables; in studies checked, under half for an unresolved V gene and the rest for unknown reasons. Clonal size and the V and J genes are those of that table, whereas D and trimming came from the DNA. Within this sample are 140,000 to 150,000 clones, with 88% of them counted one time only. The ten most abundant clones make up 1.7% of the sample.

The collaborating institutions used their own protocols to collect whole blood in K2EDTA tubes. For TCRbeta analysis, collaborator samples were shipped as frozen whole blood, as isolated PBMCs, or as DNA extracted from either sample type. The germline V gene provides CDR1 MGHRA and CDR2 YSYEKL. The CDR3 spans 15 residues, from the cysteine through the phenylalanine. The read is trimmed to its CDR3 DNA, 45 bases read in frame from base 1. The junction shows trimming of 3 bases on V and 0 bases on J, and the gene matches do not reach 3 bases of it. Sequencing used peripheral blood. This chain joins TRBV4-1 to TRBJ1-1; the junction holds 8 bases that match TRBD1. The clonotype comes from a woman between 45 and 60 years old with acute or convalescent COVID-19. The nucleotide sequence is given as TGCGCCAGCAGCCAGACAGGGGCATTGAACACTGAAGCTTTCTTT. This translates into CASSQTGALNTEAFF.